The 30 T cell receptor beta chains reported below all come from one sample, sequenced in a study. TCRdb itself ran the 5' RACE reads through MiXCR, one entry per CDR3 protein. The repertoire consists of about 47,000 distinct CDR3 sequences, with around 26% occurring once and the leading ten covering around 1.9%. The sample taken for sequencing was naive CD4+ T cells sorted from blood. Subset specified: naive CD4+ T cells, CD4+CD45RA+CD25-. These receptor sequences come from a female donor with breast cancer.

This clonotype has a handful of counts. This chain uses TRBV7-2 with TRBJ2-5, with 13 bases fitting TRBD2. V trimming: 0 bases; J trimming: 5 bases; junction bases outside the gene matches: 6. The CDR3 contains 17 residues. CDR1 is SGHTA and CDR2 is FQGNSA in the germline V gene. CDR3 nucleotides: TGTGCCAGCAGCTTAGCACTAGCGGGAGGGCGGATTGAGACCCAGTACTTC. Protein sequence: CASSLALAGGRIETQYF.

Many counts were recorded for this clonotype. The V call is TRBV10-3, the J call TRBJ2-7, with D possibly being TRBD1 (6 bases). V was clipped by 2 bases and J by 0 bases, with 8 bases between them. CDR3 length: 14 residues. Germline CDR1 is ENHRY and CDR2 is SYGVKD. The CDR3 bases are TGTGCCATCAGTGAGAGACAGGCCTCCTACGAGCAGTACTTC. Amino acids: CAISERQASYEQYF.

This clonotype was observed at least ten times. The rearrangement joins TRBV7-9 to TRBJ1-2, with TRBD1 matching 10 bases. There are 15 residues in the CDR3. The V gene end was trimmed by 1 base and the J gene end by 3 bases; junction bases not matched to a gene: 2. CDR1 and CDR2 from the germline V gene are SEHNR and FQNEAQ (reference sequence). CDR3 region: CASSLGGTGDYGYTF. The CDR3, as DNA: TGTGCCAGCAGCTTAGGTGGGACAGGGGACTATGGCTACACCTTC.

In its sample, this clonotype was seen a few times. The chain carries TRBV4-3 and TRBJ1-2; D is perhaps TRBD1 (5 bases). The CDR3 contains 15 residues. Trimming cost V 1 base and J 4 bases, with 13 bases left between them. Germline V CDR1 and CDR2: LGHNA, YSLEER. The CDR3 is CASSQAPGEGYGYTF. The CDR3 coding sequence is TGCGCCAGCAGCCAAGCCCCGGGGGAGGGCTATGGCTACACCTTC.

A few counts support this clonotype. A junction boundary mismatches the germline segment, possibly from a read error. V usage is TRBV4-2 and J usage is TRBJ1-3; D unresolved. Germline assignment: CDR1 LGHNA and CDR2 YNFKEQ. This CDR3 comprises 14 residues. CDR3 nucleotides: TGTGCCGGCAGCCAAGATTTAGGGAGAAACACCATATATTTT. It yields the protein CAGSQDLGRNTIYF.

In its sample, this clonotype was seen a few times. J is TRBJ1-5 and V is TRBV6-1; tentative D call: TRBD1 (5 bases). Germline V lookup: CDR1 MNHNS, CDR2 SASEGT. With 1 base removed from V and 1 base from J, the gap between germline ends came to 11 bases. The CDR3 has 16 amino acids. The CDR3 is CASSEVDGASNQPQHF. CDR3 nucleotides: TGTGCCAGCAGTGAAGTAGATGGGGCGAGCAATCAGCCCCAGCATTTT.

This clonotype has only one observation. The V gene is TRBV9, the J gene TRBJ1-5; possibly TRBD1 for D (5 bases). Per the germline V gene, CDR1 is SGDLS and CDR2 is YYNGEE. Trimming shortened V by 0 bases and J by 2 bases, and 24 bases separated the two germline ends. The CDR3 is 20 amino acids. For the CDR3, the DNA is TGTGCCAGCAGCGTAGACCCCCCTACACAGGACTCCGTTGGCAATCAGCCCCAGCATTTT. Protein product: CASSVDPPTQDSVGNQPQHF.

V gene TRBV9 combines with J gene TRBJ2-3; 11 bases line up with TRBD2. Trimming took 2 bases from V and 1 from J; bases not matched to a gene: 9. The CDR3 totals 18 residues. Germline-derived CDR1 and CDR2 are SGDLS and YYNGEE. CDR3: CASSVSGVLAGGTDTQYF. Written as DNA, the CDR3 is TGTGCCAGCAGCGTCAGCGGTGTACTAGCGGGGGGCACAGATACGCAGTATTTT.

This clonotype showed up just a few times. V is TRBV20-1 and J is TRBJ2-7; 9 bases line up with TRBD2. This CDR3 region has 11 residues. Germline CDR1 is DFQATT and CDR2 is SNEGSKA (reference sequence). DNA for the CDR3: TGCGGCGCGGGAGGGAGGAGCGAGCAGTACTTC. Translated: CGAGGRSEQYF.

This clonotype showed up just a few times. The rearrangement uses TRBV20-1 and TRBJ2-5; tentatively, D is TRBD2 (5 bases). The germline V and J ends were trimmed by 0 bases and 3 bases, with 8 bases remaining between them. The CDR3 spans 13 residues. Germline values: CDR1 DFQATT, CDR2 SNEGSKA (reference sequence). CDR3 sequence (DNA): TGCAGTGCTAGAGATTGGGGAGAAGAGACCCAGTACTTC. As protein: CSARDWGEETQYF.

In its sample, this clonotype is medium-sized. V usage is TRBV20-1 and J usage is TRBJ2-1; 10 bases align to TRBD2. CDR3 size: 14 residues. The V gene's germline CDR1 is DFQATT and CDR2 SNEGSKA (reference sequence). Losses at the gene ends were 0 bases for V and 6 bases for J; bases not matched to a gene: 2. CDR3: CSARDSGRINEQFF. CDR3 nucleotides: TGCAGTGCTAGAGATAGCGGGAGGATCAATGAGCAGTTCTTC.

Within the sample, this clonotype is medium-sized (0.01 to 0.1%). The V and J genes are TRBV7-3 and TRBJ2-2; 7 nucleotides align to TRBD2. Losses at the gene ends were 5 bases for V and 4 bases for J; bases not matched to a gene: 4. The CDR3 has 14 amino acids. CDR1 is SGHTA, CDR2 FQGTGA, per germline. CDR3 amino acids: CASSPSGATGELFF. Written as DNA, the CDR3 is TGTGCCAGCAGCCCCAGCGGGGCCACCGGGGAGCTGTTTTTT.

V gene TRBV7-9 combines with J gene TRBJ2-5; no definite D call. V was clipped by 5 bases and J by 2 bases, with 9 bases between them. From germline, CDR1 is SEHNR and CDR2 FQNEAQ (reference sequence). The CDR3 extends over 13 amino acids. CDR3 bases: TGTGCCAGCAGCCCCGTGGCACAAGAGACCCAGTACTTC. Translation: CASSPVAQETQYF.

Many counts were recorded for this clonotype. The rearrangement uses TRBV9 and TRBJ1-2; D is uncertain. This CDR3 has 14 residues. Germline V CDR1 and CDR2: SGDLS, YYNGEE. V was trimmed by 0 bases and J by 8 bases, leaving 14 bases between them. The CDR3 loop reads CASSVASQVGGYTF. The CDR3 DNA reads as TGTGCCAGCAGCGTAGCTTCGCAGGTGGGAGGCTACACCTTC.

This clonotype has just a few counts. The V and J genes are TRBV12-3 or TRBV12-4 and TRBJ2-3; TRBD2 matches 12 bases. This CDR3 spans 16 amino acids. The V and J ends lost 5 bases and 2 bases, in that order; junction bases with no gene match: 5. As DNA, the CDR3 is TGTGCCAGCAGTCCGACTAGCGGGGGACTCACAGATACGCAGTATTTT. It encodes CASSPTSGGLTDTQYF.

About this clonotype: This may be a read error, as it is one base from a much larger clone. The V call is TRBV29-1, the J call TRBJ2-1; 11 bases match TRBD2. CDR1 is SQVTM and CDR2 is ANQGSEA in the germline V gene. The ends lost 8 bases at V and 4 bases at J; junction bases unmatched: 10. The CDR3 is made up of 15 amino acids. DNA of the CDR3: TGCAGCATTGTCGAACTAGCGGGAGCTTACAATGAGCAGTTCTTC. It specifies CSIVELAGAYNEQFF.

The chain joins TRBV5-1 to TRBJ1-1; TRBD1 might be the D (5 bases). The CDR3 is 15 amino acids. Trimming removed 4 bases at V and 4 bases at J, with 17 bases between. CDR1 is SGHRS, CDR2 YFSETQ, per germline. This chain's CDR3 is CASSGSPRGGTEAFF. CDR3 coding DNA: TGCGCCAGCAGCGGGAGTCCGAGGGGCGGCACTGAAGCTTTCTTT.

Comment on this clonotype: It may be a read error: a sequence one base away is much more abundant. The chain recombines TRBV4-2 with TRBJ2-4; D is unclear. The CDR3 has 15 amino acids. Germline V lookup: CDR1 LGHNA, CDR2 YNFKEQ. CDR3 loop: CPSSQNPSGENIQYF. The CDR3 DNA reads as TGTCCCAGCAGCCAGAACCCTAGTGGAGAAAACATTCAGTACTTC.

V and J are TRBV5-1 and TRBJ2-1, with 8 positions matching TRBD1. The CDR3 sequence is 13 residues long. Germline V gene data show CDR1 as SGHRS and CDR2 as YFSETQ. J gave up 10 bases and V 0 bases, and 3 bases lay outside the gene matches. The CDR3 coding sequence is TGCGCCAGCAGCTTGGGGACAGGGTTCGAGCAGTTCTTC. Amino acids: CASSLGTGFEQFF. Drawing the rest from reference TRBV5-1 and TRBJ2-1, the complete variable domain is KAGVTQTPRYLIKTRGQQVTLSCSPISGHRSVSWYQQTPGQGLQFLFEYFSETQRNKGNFPGRFSGRQFSNSRSEMNVSTLELGDSALYLCASSLGTGFEQFFGPGTRLTVL.

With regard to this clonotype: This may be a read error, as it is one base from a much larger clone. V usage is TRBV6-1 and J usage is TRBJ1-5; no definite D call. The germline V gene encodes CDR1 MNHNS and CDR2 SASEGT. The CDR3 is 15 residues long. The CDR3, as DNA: TGTGCCGGCAGCCCTAGTGGGCATAGCAATCAGCCCCAGCATTTT. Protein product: CAGSPSGHSNQPQHF.

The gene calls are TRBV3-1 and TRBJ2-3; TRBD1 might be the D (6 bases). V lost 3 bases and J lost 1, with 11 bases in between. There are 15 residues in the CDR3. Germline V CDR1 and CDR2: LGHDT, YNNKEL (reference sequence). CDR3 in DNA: TGTGCCAGCAGCCAGGTGGGGGCGGGCACAGATACGCAGTATTTT. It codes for CASSQVGAGTDTQYF.

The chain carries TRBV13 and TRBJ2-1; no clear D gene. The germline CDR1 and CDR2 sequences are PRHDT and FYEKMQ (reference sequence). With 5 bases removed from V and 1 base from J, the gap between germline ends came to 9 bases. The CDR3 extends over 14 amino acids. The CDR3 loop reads CASSPVGSYNEQFF. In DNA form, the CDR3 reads TGTGCCAGCAGCCCGGTAGGGTCCTACAATGAGCAGTTCTTC.

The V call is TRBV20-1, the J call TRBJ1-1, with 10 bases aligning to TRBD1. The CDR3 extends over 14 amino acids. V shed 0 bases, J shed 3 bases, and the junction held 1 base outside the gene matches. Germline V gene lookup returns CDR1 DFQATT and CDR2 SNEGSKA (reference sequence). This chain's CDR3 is CSARDGTGDTEAFF. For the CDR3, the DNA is TGCAGTGCTAGAGATGGGACAGGGGACACTGAAGCTTTCTTT.

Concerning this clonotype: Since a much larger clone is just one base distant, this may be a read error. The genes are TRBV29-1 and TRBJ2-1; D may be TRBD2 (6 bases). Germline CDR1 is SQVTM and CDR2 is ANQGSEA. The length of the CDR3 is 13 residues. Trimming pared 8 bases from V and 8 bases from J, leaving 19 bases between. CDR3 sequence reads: CSTRGSGLDEQFF. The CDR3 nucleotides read TGCAGCACCCGGGGGTCTGGGTTGGATGAGCAGTTCTTC.

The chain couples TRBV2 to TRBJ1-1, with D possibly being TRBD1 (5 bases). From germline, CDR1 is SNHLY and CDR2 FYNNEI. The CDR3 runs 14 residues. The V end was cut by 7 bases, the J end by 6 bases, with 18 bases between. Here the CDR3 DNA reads TGTGCCAGCACTGTGGGGCTCCGAGGGGCTGAAGCTTTCTTT. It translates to CASTVGLRGAEAFF.

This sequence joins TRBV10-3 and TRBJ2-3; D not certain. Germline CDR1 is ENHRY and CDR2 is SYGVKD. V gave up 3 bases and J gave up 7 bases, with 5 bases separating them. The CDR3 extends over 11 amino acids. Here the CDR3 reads CAISDGYTQYF. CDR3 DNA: TGTGCCATCAGTGACGGGTATACGCAGTATTTT.

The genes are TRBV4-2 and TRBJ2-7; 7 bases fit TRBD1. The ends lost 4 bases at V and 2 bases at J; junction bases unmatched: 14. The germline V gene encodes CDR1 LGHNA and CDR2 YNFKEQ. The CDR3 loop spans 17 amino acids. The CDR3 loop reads CASSLTLPGQNTYEQYF. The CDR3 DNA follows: TGTGCCAGCAGCCTGACCCTCCCGGGACAGAACACCTACGAGCAGTACTTC.

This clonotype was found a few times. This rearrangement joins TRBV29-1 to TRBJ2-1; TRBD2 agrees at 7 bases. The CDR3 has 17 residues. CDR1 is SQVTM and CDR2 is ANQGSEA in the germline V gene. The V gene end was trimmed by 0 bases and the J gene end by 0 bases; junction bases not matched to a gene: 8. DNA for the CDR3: TGCAGCGTTGAAGATGGGGGGGACCCGAGCTCCTACAATGAGCAGTTCTTC. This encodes CSVEDGGDPSSYNEQFF.

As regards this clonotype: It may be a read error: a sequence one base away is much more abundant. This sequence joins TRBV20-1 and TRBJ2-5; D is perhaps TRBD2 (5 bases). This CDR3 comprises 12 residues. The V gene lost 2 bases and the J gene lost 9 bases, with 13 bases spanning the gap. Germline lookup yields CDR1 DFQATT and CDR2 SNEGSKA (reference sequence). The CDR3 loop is CSARLGAEAQYF. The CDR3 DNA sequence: TGCAGTGCTAGACTAGGCGCGGAGGCCCAGTACTTC.

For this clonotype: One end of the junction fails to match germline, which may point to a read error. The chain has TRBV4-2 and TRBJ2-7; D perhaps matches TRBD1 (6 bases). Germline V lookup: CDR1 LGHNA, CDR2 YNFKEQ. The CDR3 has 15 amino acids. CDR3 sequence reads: CASSLNQGLAREQYF. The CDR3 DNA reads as TGCGCCAGCAGCCTTAACCAGGGGCTAGCTCGGGAGCAGTACTTC.